The clone carrying this T cell receptor beta chain was observed at least ten times. As for the cDNA, it was generated by 5'RACE with 10-nucleotide random UMIs. TCRdb reprocessed the 5' RACE reads with MiXCR, giving one entry per CDR3 protein. The repertoire holds more than 40,000 distinct CDR3 sequences, with 3% to 3.5% as singletons. This sample was included in a study of neurological immune-mediated disorders. The CDR3 runs 14 residues. The V gene lost 5 bases and the J gene lost 2 bases, with 13 bases spanning the gap. From germline, CDR1 is SGHAT and CDR2 FQNNGV. V is TRBV11-2 and J is TRBJ2-7; D perhaps matches TRBD2 (7 bases). The sequencing sample was made of PBMCs. The receptor's source is a woman aged 50 to 60 with multiple sclerosis. CDR3 sequence: CASSPSGGAYEQYF. In DNA form, the CDR3 reads TGTGCCAGCAGCCCCTCGGGGGGCGCCTACGAGCAGTACTTC.